The clone carrying this T cell receptor beta chain turned up a few times. Sequencing used immunoSEQ multiplex PCR; TCRdb keeps in-frame clones, though not all of them. Of 130,000 to 150,000 clones listed, 75% to 90% are singletons. The data were taken from a study of T cell responses to AZD1222 COVID-19 vaccine. CDR3 length: 15 residues. Germline V lookup: CDR1 LGHNT, CDR2 FRNRAP. V lost 6 bases, J lost 5 bases, and 18 bases lay in between. Material: peripheral blood, obtained on day 0 of MenACWY control vaccination. The rearrangement joins TRBV12-5 to TRBJ2-3; TRBD2 is a possible D gene (6 bases). This clonotype was obtained from an adult in good health. Written as DNA, the CDR3 is TGTGCTAGTGGCCCGTCGGCGGGGCTGATAGATACGCAGTATTTT. This codes for CASGPSAGLIDTQYF.